This T cell receptor beta chain was identified in a study of post-analysis software for immune sequencing data. On this clonotype itself: Its specificity is unknown.

Overall study findings and caveats: Among roughly five TRBV segments more frequent in patients than controls were TRBV5-6, TRBV5-1 and TRBV20-1.

The germline V gene encodes CDR1 SGHVS and CDR2 FQNEAQ. The CDR3 covers 15 residues. V was pared by 5 bases and J by 6 bases, with 14 bases between. Built from TCR beta cDNA, the libraries had unique molecular identifiers in them. TCRdb processed the PCR reads anew with MiXCR; each CDR3 protein has one entry. Of 650,000 to 850,000 distinct CDR3 sequences in the sample, under 60% are singletons; the top ten hold roughly 5.2%. The TCR comes from a girl under 18 with multiple sclerosis. The chain is built from TRBV7-8 and TRBJ1-6; unclear D gene. What was sequenced was blood. The CDR3 region has the DNA TGTGCCAGCAGCCCACAGACCGGGGTTAATTCACCCCTCCACTTT. Translated: CASSPQTGVNSPLHF.